This note documents a single TCR beta chain sequence. Its cognate antigen has yet to be identified. No clone much larger than this one lies a single base away; base qualities are absent. The source of the sample is a study of cytomegalovirus exposure and HLA in healthy donors (dated by TCRdb to the late 2010s). General notes on the study: An earlier analysis of some 500 of the donors reported 250 to 300 Gb of sequence data and some 100 million unique TCR beta sequences from approximately 180 million T cells. About 300 gigabases of sequencing data and roughly 90 million unique TCR sequences were included in an early release covering about 700 HLA-typed donors. Of the roughly 400 genotyped donors, approximately 83% fell in the genetic ancestry cluster associated with self-reported Caucasian donors. The study was designed to test whether signatures of past pathogen exposure could be identified by cataloging public T cell receptors. The study profiled the T cell repertoires of approximately 700 subjects by immunosequencing and related them to cytomegalovirus serostatus. Along with the approximately 600-subject first cohort, a separate validation cohort of some 130 different subjects was used. High-throughput TCR immunosequencing, statistical association of individual TCRs with disease status, and machine learning were combined to predict cytomegalovirus infection status. In a later analysis, previously published TCR beta repertoires from about 670 donors were re-analyzed and high-resolution HLA genotyping was added so that TCR occurrence patterns could be studied. Rather than drawing on any new phenotypic data, the later analysis identified candidate immune exposures from TCR beta sequences and the way those sequences occurred across donors. An earlier analysis of several hundred of the donors applied high-throughput TCR beta sequencing to assess whether each TCR beta V gene segment acted as functional or pseudogenic. Donor age, sex, ethnicity and CMV serostatus were collected together with the repertoire data. Genome-wide SNP genotypes for about 65% of the 666 donors were used in a later genetic analysis, which treated that subset as a discovery cohort. All discovery cohort repertoires had been generated using a single sequencing platform. Class I and class II HLA loci were covered by the typing at four-digit resolution. Typing coverage varied by locus: 629-630 donors for A, B, C, DRB1 and DQB1; roughly 560 for DQA1; approximately 570 for DPA1; some 470 for DPB1. Because of strong linkage in the cohort, 5 or 6 DR-DQ haplotypes were treated as single units for association and clustering. On average, around 200,000 unique TCR beta nucleotide sequences were sequenced per donor among about 400 genotyped donors of the cohort, with about 19% of those sequences being non-productive.

Receptor amplification or capture employed the immunoSEQ multiplex PCR assay. A mixture of 60 forward primers for TCR Vbeta segments and 13 reverse primers for TCR Jbeta segments was used in the multiplex PCR. The CDR3 region of rearranged TCR beta genes was amplified from genomic DNA with a multiplex PCR assay. Amplified TCR beta libraries were sequenced as 87-base-pair reads on the Illumina HiSeq System. Per the source publication's procedure: A later analysis tallied 80 million to 95 million unique TCR beta chains across the 650 to 750 repertoires, and about 12 million of those chains were shared by two or more donors. Raw reads were error-corrected and collapsed into unique sequences by a nearest-neighbor algorithm in which closely related sequences were merged to remove PCR and sequencing errors. V, D and J gene segments were assigned by aligning CDR3 sequences to IMGT reference sequences. For a sequence to be retained, at least a six-nucleotide match to both a V gene segment and a J gene segment was required. A rearrangement counted as productive if the CDR3 had no stop codons and remained in frame with V and J, and every other rearrangement counted as non-productive. Following IMGT convention, CDR3 was defined as the stretch from the second conserved V-encoded cysteine to the conserved J-encoded phenylalanine. The earlier analysis of about 530 of the donors excluded any sequence lacking an unambiguous match to a single V gene segment. In an earlier analysis of 587 of the donors, a V segment was called functional when productive rearrangements were above 56.7%, and segregating when the standard deviation between donors exceeded 5%. A statistical classification framework was built for diagnosing cytomegalovirus status from the catalog of TCR beta chain sequences. In a later analysis, TCR nucleotide sequences were compared against IMGT/GENE-DB human TR gene sequences so that V and J genes could be assigned. Using the TCRdist pipeline, a later analysis assigned CDR3 sequences along with most-parsimonious VDJ recombination scenarios. In a later analysis, every TCR beta chain was defined by the combination of its CDR3 amino acid sequence and its V-gene family, and reads without a unique V-gene family were dropped. As a way to deal with suspected cross-contamination and a sequencing artifact, a later analysis dropped 592 nucleotide sequences that were highly shared and had low generation probability. In a later analysis, a clonal expansion index for each public chain was calculated from normalized within-repertoire ranks of inferred template counts. In a later analysis, generation probabilities were computed with a VDJ recombination model fitted to out-of-frame rearrangements, and the resulting probabilities were checked against IGoR. In a later analysis, hypergeometric tests were used to score TCR-TCR, TCR-HLA and TCR-CMV co-occurrence, with a repertoire-size bias correction applied to TCR pairs. False discovery rates were estimated in a later analysis by permuting HLA or CMV assignments 20 times. In a later analysis, co-occurring TCRs were grouped with DBSCAN, and TCRdist sequence similarity was added when clustering was performed within HLA-allele-positive subsets. Repertoires with fewer than 30,000 or more than 120,000 public chains were left out of co-occurrence clustering, as were about five repertoires with anomalous nucleotide sharing. In its TCRdb copy, this immuneACCESS table keeps in-frame sequences only and misses some clones. Where compared with another copy, unresolved V genes explain less than half of these, and the others have no known cause. V, J and clone size are those of that table, while D and trimming were read from the DNA. Recorded for this sample are about 130,000 clones; 80% of them occurred a single time. The ten largest clones capture 8.9% of the sample.

The V and J ends are trimmed by 5 bases and 8 bases, leaving 16 bases between them. The CDR3 covers 14 residues, taking in both the cysteine and the phenylalanine. This entry keeps only the CDR3 DNA: 42 bases, framed from base 1. The germline V gene provides CDR1 MNHEY and CDR2 SVGAGI. In total, just over 650 healthy bone marrow donors made up the cohort. All cohort members were sampled while nominally healthy, although unrecorded immune exposures were likely present. The donor tested CMV seropositive and was one of the 289 seropositive cohort members. A peripheral blood sample was provided by each donor, and peripheral blood mononuclear cells were used for TCR beta sequencing. The Qiagen DNeasy Blood Extraction Kit was used to extract genomic DNA from the blood cell samples. Broader findings and caveats from the paper: The study listed 164 TCR beta chains as associated with cytomegalovirus. A further reported finding was that TCR beta sequences accurately predicted the HLA-A and HLA-B alleles for most subjects in the first cohort. Most TCR sequences were observed very rarely across donors, whereas some public TCRs were present in many individuals. A later analysis reported that several top co-occurrence clusters appeared linked to parvovirus B19, influenza, CMV and Epstein-Barr virus. The only immune exposure information available for the cohort was CMV serostatus. In a later analysis, about 17,000 TCR beta sequences were associated with specific HLA alleles at a false discovery rate of 0.05. The cohort was sequenced for TCR beta chains only, and without alpha or paired-chain data the features that could be detected were limited. According to a later genetic analysis, donors in an Asian-associated ancestry cluster had fewer N-insertions in productive TCRs than the approximately 650-donor mean. An association between a missense DCLRE1C variant and V-gene and J-gene trimming of TCR beta chains was found in a later genetic analysis and replicated in an independent cohort. According to the authors, the approach could potentially be generalized to other disease states and immunological phenotypes. A later analysis found that HLA-associated TCR beta chains were more clonally expanded and had lower generation probabilities than equally common non-associated chains. An earlier analysis of approximately 570 of the donors showed that most TCR beta V segments appeared in productive rearrangements either about 87% or about 30% of the time, which broadly matched IMGT annotations. In vitro tests confirmed that a few of the cytomegalovirus-associated TCR beta chains recognize cytomegalovirus antigens. The sequencing pipeline was judged likely to have produced a cluster of highly shared sequence variants as a technical artifact. Because counts were too low, about 17 rarely observed V segments, including chromosome 9 orphons, were excluded from the earlier analysis of a few hundred of the donors. Correlated functional status among segregating V segments might reflect linkage disequilibrium, but an unknown experimental factor could not be ruled out. In a later analysis, TCR association rates were found to vary across HLA loci, with the most associated TCRs seen for DRB1 alleles and the fewest for HLA-C alleles. Most CMV-associated TCR beta chains appeared to be HLA-restricted in a later analysis, and the HLA associations seemed to be driven largely by CMV exposure. Because some donors lacked HLA typing at each locus, the association tests relied only on the typed subset. The classifier was reported to diagnose cytomegalovirus status with high specificity and sensitivity in both the original cohort and the validation cohort. Assigning TCR associations to individual alleles was difficult when HLA alleles, especially DR and DQ, strongly co-occurred. Sequencing depth was assumed to be roughly uniform across donors in the presence/absence analyses, though that assumption may not hold. Some IMGT-functional V segments, including TRBV6-2 and TRBV6-3, could not be told apart with the 87-base-pair reads, so those segments were excluded.

Sequencing input: PBMCs. The clonotype originates from a man aged 25-45 years in good health and CMV-seropositive. Rearrangement joined TRBV6-5 to TRBJ2-1; perhaps TRBD2 is the D gene, with 7 bases matching. The encoded CDR3 is CASSRGARTDEQFF. The DNA sequence reads TGTGCCAGCAGTCGGGGGGCCCGCACGGATGAGCAGTTCTTC.